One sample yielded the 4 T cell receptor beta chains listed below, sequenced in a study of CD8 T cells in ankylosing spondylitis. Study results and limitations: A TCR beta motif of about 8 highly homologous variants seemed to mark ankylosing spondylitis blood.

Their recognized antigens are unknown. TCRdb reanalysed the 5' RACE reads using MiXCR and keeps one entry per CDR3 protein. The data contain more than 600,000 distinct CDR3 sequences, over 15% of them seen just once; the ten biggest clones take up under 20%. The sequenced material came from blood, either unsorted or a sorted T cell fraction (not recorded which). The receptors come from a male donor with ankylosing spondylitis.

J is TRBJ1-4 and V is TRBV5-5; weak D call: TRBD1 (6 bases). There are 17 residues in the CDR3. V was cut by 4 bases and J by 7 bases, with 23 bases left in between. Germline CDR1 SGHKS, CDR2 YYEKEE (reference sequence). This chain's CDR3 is CASSPGAGRGRSEKLFF. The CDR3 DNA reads TGTGCCAGCAGCCCGGGGGCAGGCCGCGGGAGGAGTGAAAAACTGTTTTTT.

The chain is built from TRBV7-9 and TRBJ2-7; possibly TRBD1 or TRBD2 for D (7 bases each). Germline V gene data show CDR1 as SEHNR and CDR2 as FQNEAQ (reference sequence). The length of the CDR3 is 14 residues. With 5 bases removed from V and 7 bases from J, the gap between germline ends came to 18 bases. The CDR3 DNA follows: TGTGCCAGCAGCCCAGGGGGGGCGAGATTTGAGCAGTACTTC. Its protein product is CASSPGGARFEQYF.

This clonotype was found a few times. The chain's CDR3 is CASTYAGASVGSLEQYF. The CDR3 DNA reads as TGCGCCAGCACGTACGCTGGGGCGAGCGTGGGGAGTCTGGAGCAGTACTTC. The genes are TRBV5-1 and TRBJ2-7, with D perhaps given as TRBD1 or TRBD2 (5 bases each). CDR1 is SGHRS and CDR2 is YFSETQ in the germline V gene. The CDR3 is made up of 17 amino acids. Trimming took off 6 bases at V and 7 bases at J, with 29 bases between the two ends.

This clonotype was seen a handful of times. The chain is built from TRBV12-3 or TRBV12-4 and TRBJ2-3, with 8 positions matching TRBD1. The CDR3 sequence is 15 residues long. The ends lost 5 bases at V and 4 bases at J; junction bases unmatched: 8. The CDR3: CASSTRQGRADTQYF. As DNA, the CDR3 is TGTGCCAGCAGTACCCGACAGGGGCGGGCAGATACGCAGTATTTT.